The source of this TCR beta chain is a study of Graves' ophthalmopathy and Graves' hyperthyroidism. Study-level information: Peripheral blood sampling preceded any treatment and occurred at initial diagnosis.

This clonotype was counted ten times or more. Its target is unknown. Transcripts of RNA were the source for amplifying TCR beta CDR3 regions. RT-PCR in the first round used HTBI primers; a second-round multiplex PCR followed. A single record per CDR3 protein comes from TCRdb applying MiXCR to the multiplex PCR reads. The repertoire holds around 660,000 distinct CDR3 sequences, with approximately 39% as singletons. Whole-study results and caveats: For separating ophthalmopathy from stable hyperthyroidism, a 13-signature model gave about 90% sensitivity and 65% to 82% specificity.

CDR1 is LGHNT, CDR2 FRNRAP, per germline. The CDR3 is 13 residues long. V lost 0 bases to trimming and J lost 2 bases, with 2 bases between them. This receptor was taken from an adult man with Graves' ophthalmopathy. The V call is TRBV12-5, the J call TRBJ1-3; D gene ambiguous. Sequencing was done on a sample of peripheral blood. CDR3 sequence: CASGLVAGNTIYF. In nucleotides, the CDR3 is TGTGCTAGTGGTTTGGTGGCTGGAAACACCATATATTTT.